These T cell receptor beta chains were read from a single sample in a study of blood T cell repertoires in COVID-19. Generated by immunoSEQ multiplex PCR, the TCRdb table keeps only in-frame clones and is missing some. The profile shows around 230,000 clones, over 75% of them singletons. Sequencing used peripheral blood. These TCRs come from a man aged 50-59 years with COVID-19, enrolled during active disease. The CDR3 runs from the conserved cysteine through the conserved F or W. Each record gives: CDR3 DNA, CDR3 protein, clone size, V gene, D gene, J gene. D genes are given only for firm matches. Rows give clone size only sometimes, using once, few, many, or a class for an expanded clone.

CDR3 DNA: TGTGCCAGCAGCTTGATCCAGGTCGACACTGAAGCTTTCTTT; CDR3 protein: CASSLIQVDTEAFF; clone size: once; V gene: TRBV5-4; D gene: .; J gene: TRBJ1-1
CDR3 DNA: TGTGCCAGTAGTATCGCCCCAGGGTATAGCAATCAGCCCCAGCATTTT; CDR3 protein: CASSIAPGYSNQPQHF; clone size: .; V gene: TRBV19; D gene: .; J gene: TRBJ1-5
CDR3 DNA: TGTGCCATGCGGCGGGGCATTGACACAGATACGCAGTATTTT; CDR3 protein: CAMRRGIDTDTQYF; clone size: .; V gene: TRBV10-3; D gene: .; J gene: TRBJ2-3
CDR3 DNA: TGTGCCAGCAGCTCGGGACAGGGGGCTTACAATGAGCAGTTCTTC; CDR3 protein: CASSSGQGAYNEQFF; clone size: .; V gene: TRBV7-3; D gene: TRBD1; J gene: TRBJ2-1
CDR3 DNA: TGTGCCAGCAGTGTGGTGGGGGGACAGGGGAACTTCAATGAGCAGTTCTTC; CDR3 protein: CASSVVGGQGNFNEQFF; clone size: .; V gene: TRBV2; D gene: TRBD1; J gene: TRBJ2-1
CDR3 DNA: TGCGCCAGCAGCCGTGACAGGGGGCAGAACTACGAGCAGTACTTC; CDR3 protein: CASSRDRGQNYEQYF; clone size: .; V gene: TRBV5-1; D gene: TRBD1; J gene: TRBJ2-7
CDR3 DNA: TGTGCCAGCAGCCCCGCTCGGGACAGCTTCTATGGCTACACCTTC; CDR3 protein: CASSPARDSFYGYTF; clone size: few; V gene: TRBV7-3; D gene: TRBD1; J gene: TRBJ1-2
CDR3 DNA: TGCGCCAGCAGCCCGTCGGGGGTTGAAGCTTTCTTT; CDR3 protein: CASSPSGVEAFF; clone size: .; V gene: TRBV5-1; D gene: .; J gene: TRBJ1-1
CDR3 DNA: TGTGCCACCAGCAGAGACGTGCAGTCCTATGGCTACACCTTC; CDR3 protein: CATSRDVQSYGYTF; clone size: .; V gene: TRBV15; D gene: .; J gene: TRBJ1-2
CDR3 DNA: TGTGCCAGCAGTTATACGGGACAGTTCAATTCACCCCTCCACTTT; CDR3 protein: CASSYTGQFNSPLHF; clone size: .; V gene: TRBV6-5; D gene: TRBD1; J gene: TRBJ1-6
CDR3 DNA: TGTGCCAGCAGAGGACAGGCGACCCAAGAGACCCAGTACTTC; CDR3 protein: CASRGQATQETQYF; clone size: .; V gene: TRBV2; D gene: TRBD1; J gene: TRBJ2-5
CDR3 DNA: TGTGCCAGTAGTATGGGGGACAGGAGCCAAGAGACCCAGTACTTC; CDR3 protein: CASSMGDRSQETQYF; clone size: once; V gene: TRBV19; D gene: TRBD1; J gene: TRBJ2-5
CDR3 DNA: TGCGCCAGCACCCTTGGCACCGGGGAGACCCAGTACTTC; CDR3 protein: CASTLGTGETQYF; clone size: .; V gene: TRBV5-1; D gene: .; J gene: TRBJ2-5
CDR3 DNA: TGTGCCTGGAGTGTAGGGGGATTTGCCCTCACCTATAATTCACCCCTCCACTTT; CDR3 protein: CAWSVGGFALTYNSPLHF; clone size: .; V gene: TRBV30; D gene: .; J gene: TRBJ1-6
CDR3 DNA: TGTGCCAGCAGTTACTCGAACAGGCCTAGCGGGACTGAAGCTTTCTTT; CDR3 protein: CASSYSNRPSGTEAFF; clone size: .; V gene: TRBV6-5; D gene: .; J gene: TRBJ1-1
CDR3 DNA: TGTGCCAGCAGAACGGGACTTAATGAGCAGTTCTTC; CDR3 protein: CASRTGLNEQFF; clone size: few; V gene: TRBV12-3/TRBV12-4; D gene: .; J gene: TRBJ2-1
CDR3 DNA: TGCGCCAGCAGCCGGGATCACACTGAAGCTTTCTTT; CDR3 protein: CASSRDHTEAFF; clone size: few; V gene: TRBV5-1; D gene: .; J gene: TRBJ1-1